This record looks at one T cell receptor (beta chain) sequence and its context. The antigen remains undetermined. Germline loops: CDR1 SGHRS, CDR2 YFSETQ. The ends were cut back, 0 bases at V and 10 bases at J, with 8 bases in the middle. The CDR3 runs to 12 residues. This sample stems from a study of blood T cells in healthy people across ages. Study-wide findings and caveats: Both naive CD4+ cell counts and diversity were greater in long-lived donors than in aged donors.

The second PCR ran roughly 6 to 11 cycles with a sample-barcoded 5' primer and J-beta primers. Every cDNA was tagged by a template-switch adaptor with 12 random nucleotides. TCRdb used MiXCR to reprocess the 5' RACE reads, holding one entry per CDR3 protein. This sample has hundreds of thousands of distinct CDR3 sequences, with less than 70% found just once. V is TRBV5-1 and J is TRBJ2-1, with unresolved D. This clonotype originated in a man older than 75 in good health. Sequenced material: blood. This CDR3 reads CASSLGRLEQFF. CDR3 DNA: TGCGCCAGCAGCTTGGGCCGCCTAGAGCAGTTCTTC.